This T cell receptor (beta chain) is from a study of naive and memory T cell subsets. There are many counts of this clonotype. Its antigen is still unknown. Cells stained for CD3, CD4, CD8, CD45RA, CD27 and viability were sorted into four CD45RA/CD27 subsets. Study conclusions and caveats: Clonotypes are single alpha or beta chains, not paired receptors. A few larger clonotypes appeared in naive repertoires, especially CD8, possibly memory cells re-expressing CD45RA.

An equimolar mix of two oligonucleotides served as the beta constant-region primer for TRBC1 and TRBC2. Nested alpha and beta constant-region primers with the SP2 primer drove four PCR rounds on ligated cDNA. A 12-nucleotide UMI and the SP2 primer were added to the cDNA 3' end by oligonucleotide ligation. Each CDR3 protein gets one entry after TCRdb re-called the UMI-ligation and nested PCR reads with MiXCR. Of roughly 100,000 distinct CDR3 sequences in the sample, roughly 15% were seen once. The CDR3 spans 18 residues. Trimming cost V 0 bases and J 0 bases, with 16 bases left between them. The germline gives CDR1 MNHNY, CDR2 SVGAGI (reference sequence).

Sequencing used naive CD8+ T cells from blood. The chain links TRBV6-6 to TRBJ2-3, with D perhaps matching TRBD2 (5 bases). The source is a human donor in good health. CDR3 bases: TGTGCCAGCAGTTACTCGATAGTTCGCGGGTCTAGCACAGATACGCAGTATTTT. As protein: CASSYSIVRGSSTDTQYF.